These T cell receptor beta chains were read from a single sample in a study of regulatory T cells in long-lasting Graves disease. TCRdb itself ran the multiplex PCR reads through MiXCR, one entry per CDR3 protein. The sample carries around 400,000 distinct CDR3 sequences, 12% recorded once. This sample was also put to use in a study of T cells in Graves' hyperthyroidism and ophthalmopathy.

Source: peripheral blood mononuclear cells (PBMCs), taken at new diagnosis, from a patient treated with antithyroid drugs. All receptors derive from a woman between 18 and 29 years old with Graves disease. The CDR3 runs from the conserved cysteine through the conserved F or W. Fields, in order: clone size, V gene, D gene, J gene, CDR3 protein, CDR3 DNA. A D gene is named only where the DNA matches it firmly. A clone size is listed for some rows: how often the clone was seen (once, few, many), or a class if it is expanded.

abundance: many
v_gene: TRBV5-1
d_gene: TRBD1
j_gene: TRBJ2-7
CDR3aa: CASQTLPGGAGYEQYF
CDR3nt: TGCGCCAGTCAAACCCTTCCAGGGGGCGCGGGGTACGAGCAGTACTTC

abundance: few
v_gene: TRBV19
d_gene: TRBD2
j_gene: TRBJ2-2
CDR3aa: CASSIRAGGETGELFF
CDR3nt: TGTGCCAGTAGTATAAGAGCGGGAGGGGAAACCGGGGAGCTGTTTTTT

abundance: many
v_gene: TRBV20-1
d_gene: NA
j_gene: TRBJ2-2
CDR3aa: CSARGQHTGELFF
CDR3nt: TGCAGTGCTAGAGGTCAGCACACCGGGGAGCTGTTTTTT

abundance: NA
v_gene: TRBV24-1
d_gene: NA
j_gene: TRBJ1-5
CDR3aa: CATSVPGQPQHF
CDR3nt: TGTGCCACCAGTGTACCAGGGCAGCCCCAGCATTTT

abundance: NA
v_gene: TRBV5-1
d_gene: NA
j_gene: TRBJ1-4
CDR3aa: CASSSQGSTNEKLFF
CDR3nt: TGCGCCAGCAGCTCTCAGGGGTCAACTAATGAAAAACTGTTTTTT

abundance: NA
v_gene: TRBV7-6
d_gene: NA
j_gene: TRBJ1-5
CDR3aa: CASSAYLGGYQPQHF
CDR3nt: TGTGCCAGCAGCGCATACTTGGGAGGGTATCAGCCCCAGCATTTT

abundance: NA
v_gene: TRBV6-2/TRBV6-3
d_gene: NA
j_gene: TRBJ1-2
CDR3aa: CASSPDGGNYGYTF
CDR3nt: TGTGCCAGCAGTCCAGACGGAGGTAACTATGGCTACACCTTC

abundance: many
v_gene: TRBV27
d_gene: NA
j_gene: TRBJ2-5
CDR3aa: CASSFQGETQYF
CDR3nt: TGTGCCAGCAGTTTTCAGGGGGAGACCCAGTACTTC

abundance: many
v_gene: TRBV20-1
d_gene: NA
j_gene: TRBJ2-5
CDR3aa: CSARGESGFQETQYF
CDR3nt: TGCAGTGCTAGAGGGGAGAGTGGATTCCAAGAGACCCAGTACTTC

abundance: many
v_gene: TRBV20-1
d_gene: NA
j_gene: TRBJ2-1
CDR3aa: CSARVVNEQFF
CDR3nt: TGCAGTGCTAGAGTTGTGAATGAGCAGTTCTTC

abundance: many
v_gene: TRBV20-1
d_gene: TRBD1
j_gene: TRBJ1-2
CDR3aa: CSAKTGDGGYGYTF
CDR3nt: TGCAGTGCCAAGACAGGGGATGGTGGCTATGGCTACACCTTC

abundance: many
v_gene: TRBV20-1
d_gene: NA
j_gene: TRBJ2-7
CDR3aa: CSAPTGTTYEQYF
CDR3nt: TGCAGTGCTCCCACCGGGACAACATACGAGCAGTACTTC

abundance: many
v_gene: TRBV7-3
d_gene: TRBD2
j_gene: TRBJ2-1
CDR3aa: CASSPTGTNYNEQFF
CDR3nt: TGTGCCAGCAGCCCCACCGGGACTAACTACAATGAGCAGTTCTTC

abundance: many
v_gene: TRBV7-3
d_gene: TRBD2
j_gene: TRBJ2-1
CDR3aa: CASSSSRAGLAAYNEQFF
CDR3nt: TGTGCCAGCAGCTCATCCCGGGCGGGTCTAGCGGCCTACAATGAGCAGTTCTTC

abundance: many
v_gene: TRBV12-3/TRBV12-4
d_gene: TRBD1
j_gene: TRBJ1-1
CDR3aa: CASSINPHRGSDTEAFF
CDR3nt: TGTGCCAGCAGTATAAACCCACACAGGGGTTCAGACACTGAAGCTTTCTTT

abundance: many
v_gene: TRBV19
d_gene: TRBD2
j_gene: TRBJ2-3
CDR3aa: CASSKGLPSTDTQYF
CDR3nt: TGTGCCAGTAGTAAGGGACTACCGAGCACAGATACGCAGTATTTT

abundance: NA
v_gene: TRBV29-1
d_gene: NA
j_gene: TRBJ2-2
CDR3aa: CSVYTGSGELFF
CDR3nt: TGCAGCGTTTACACAGGGTCCGGGGAGCTGTTTTTT

abundance: few
v_gene: TRBV12-3/TRBV12-4
d_gene: NA
j_gene: TRBJ2-1
CDR3aa: CASSFAAYNEQFF
CDR3nt: TGTGCCAGCAGTTTCGCAGCCTACAATGAGCAGTTCTTC

abundance: many
v_gene: TRBV11-2
d_gene: NA
j_gene: TRBJ2-1
CDR3aa: CASSPWADEQFF
CDR3nt: TGTGCCAGCAGCCCCTGGGCCGATGAGCAGTTCTTC

abundance: many
v_gene: TRBV5-1
d_gene: NA
j_gene: TRBJ2-6
CDR3aa: CASSLAIGTGANVLTF
CDR3nt: TGCGCCAGCAGCTTGGCAATCGGGACTGGGGCCAACGTCCTGACTTTC

abundance: many
v_gene: TRBV6-2/TRBV6-3
d_gene: TRBD2
j_gene: TRBJ2-1
CDR3aa: CASSLGLAEGGQFF
CDR3nt: TGTGCCAGCAGTCTGGGACTAGCGGAGGGAGGGCAGTTCTTC

abundance: many
v_gene: TRBV7-9
d_gene: NA
j_gene: TRBJ2-3
CDR3aa: CASSLFTPFTDTQYF
CDR3nt: TGTGCCAGCAGCCTCTTCACACCCTTCACAGATACGCAGTATTTT

abundance: many
v_gene: TRBV2
d_gene: NA
j_gene: TRBJ2-5
CDR3aa: CASSGWETQYF
CDR3nt: TGTGCCAGCAGTGGCTGGGAGACCCAGTACTTC

abundance: NA
v_gene: TRBV7-9
d_gene: NA
j_gene: TRBJ2-1
CDR3aa: CASSSDQYLIDEQFF
CDR3nt: TGTGCCAGCAGCTCCGATCAATACTTAATCGATGAGCAGTTCTTC